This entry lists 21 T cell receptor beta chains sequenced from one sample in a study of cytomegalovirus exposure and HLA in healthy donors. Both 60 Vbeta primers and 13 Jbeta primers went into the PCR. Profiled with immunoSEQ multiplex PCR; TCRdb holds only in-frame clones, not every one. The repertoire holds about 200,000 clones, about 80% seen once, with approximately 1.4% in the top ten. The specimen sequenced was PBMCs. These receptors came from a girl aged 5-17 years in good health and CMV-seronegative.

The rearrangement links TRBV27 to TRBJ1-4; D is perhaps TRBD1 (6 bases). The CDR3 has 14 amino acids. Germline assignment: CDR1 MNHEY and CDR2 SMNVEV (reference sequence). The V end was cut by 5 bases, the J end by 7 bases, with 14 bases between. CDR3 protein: CASSVPGVGEKLFF. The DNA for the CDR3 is TGTGCCAGCAGTGTGCCAGGGGTTGGTGAAAAACTGTTTTTT.

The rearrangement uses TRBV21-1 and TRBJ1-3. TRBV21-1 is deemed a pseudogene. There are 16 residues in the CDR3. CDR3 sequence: CASSNCIGSSGNTIYF. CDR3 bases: TGTGCCAGCAGCAATTGCATCGGGAGCTCTGGAAACACCATATATTTT.

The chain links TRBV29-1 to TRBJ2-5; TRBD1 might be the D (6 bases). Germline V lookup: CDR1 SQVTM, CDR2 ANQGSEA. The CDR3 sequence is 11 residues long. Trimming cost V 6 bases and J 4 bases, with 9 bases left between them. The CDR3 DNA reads TGCAGCGTGGGACACGGAGAGACCCAGTACTTC. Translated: CSVGHGETQYF.

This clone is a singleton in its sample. CDR3 sequence: CASSVANSLDEKLFF. The CDR3 nucleotides read TGTGCCAGCAGCGTGGCAAATTCTCTGGATGAAAAACTGTTTTTT. The chain uses TRBV9 and TRBJ1-4; D not resolved. Germline values: CDR1 SGDLS, CDR2 YYNGEE. This CDR3 has 15 residues. V was shortened by 2 bases and J by 6 bases, with 14 bases between the two germline ends.

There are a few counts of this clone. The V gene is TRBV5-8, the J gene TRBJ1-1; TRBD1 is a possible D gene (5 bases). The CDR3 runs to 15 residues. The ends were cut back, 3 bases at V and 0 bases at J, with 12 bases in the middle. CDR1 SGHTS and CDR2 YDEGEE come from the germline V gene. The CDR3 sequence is CASSSVGLMNTEAFF. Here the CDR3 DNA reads TGTGCCAGCAGCTCGGTGGGACTAATGAACACTGAAGCTTTCTTT.

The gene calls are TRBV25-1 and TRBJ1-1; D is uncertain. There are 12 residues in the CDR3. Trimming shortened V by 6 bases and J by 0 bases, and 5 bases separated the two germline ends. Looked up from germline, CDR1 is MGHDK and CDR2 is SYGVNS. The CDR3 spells CASRAMNTEAFF. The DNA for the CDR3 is TGTGCCAGCAGGGCCATGAACACTGAAGCTTTCTTT.

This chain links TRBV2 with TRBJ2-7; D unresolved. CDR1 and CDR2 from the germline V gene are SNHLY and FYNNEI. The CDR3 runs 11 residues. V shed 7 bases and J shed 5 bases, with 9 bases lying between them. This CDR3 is CASTKMNEQYF. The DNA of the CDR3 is TGTGCCAGCACTAAAATGAACGAGCAGTACTTC. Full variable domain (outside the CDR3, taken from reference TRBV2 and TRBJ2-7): EPEVTQTPSHQVTQMGQEVILRCVPISNHLYFYWYRQILGQKVEFLVSFYNNEISEKSEIFDDQFSVERPDGSNFTLKIRSTKLEDSAMYFCASTKMNEQYFGPGTRLTVT.

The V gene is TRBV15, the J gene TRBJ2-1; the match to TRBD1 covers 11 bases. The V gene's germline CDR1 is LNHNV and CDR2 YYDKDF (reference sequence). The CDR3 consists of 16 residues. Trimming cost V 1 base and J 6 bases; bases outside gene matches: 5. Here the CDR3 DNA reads TGTGCCACCAGCAGAGGTGGGACAGGGGGGCCCAATGAGCAGTTCTTC. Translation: CATSRGGTGGPNEQFF.

CDR3 sequence reads: CASSPPTSPGELFF. CDR3 DNA sequence: TGTGCCAGCAGCCCGCCGACTAGCCCCGGGGAGCTGTTTTTT. The chain has TRBV11-3 and TRBJ2-2; 7 bases are a match to TRBD2. Germline CDR1 and CDR2: SGHNT and YENEEA. J gave up 6 bases and V 5 bases, and 6 bases lay outside the gene matches. The CDR3 extends over 14 amino acids. Full variable domain (remainder filled in from reference TRBV11-3 and TRBJ2-2): EAGVVQSPRYKIIEKKQPVAFWCNPISGHNTLYWYLQNLGQGPELLIRYENEEAVDDSQLPKDRFSAERLKGVDSTLKIQPAELGDSAVYLCASSPPTSPGELFFGEGSRLTVL.

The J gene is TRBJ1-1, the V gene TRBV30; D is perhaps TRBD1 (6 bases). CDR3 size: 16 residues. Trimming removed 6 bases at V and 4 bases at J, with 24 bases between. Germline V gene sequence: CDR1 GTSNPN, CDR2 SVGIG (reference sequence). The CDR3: CACPPGGNAEPTEAFF. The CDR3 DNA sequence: TGTGCCTGCCCGCCGGGGGGCAATGCGGAGCCCACTGAAGCTTTCTTT.

The CDR3 here is CASSLALRVGETQYF. Here the CDR3 DNA reads TGTGCCAGCAGCTTAGCCCTCAGGGTTGGGGAGACCCAGTACTTC. The rearrangement joins TRBV7-9 to TRBJ2-5; a weak D match, TRBD1 (5 bases). The germline gives CDR1 SEHNR, CDR2 FQNEAQ (reference sequence). The V gene lost 0 bases and the J gene lost 5 bases, with 13 bases spanning the gap. The CDR3 extends over 15 amino acids.

CDR3: CASSDRVGFYNEQFF. The CDR3 DNA sequence: TGTGCCAGCAGTGACAGGGTAGGATTTTACAATGAGCAGTTCTTC. This chain joins TRBV6-1 and TRBJ2-1, with D possibly being TRBD1 (5 bases). In germline, CDR1 is MNHNS, CDR2 SASEGT. V lost 3 bases and J 4 bases, leaving 13 bases between the germline ends. CDR3 length: 15 residues.

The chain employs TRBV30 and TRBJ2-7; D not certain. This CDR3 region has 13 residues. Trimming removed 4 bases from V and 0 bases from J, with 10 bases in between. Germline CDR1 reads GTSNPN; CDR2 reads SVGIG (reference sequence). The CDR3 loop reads CAWMAANSYEQYF. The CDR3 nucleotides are TGTGCCTGGATGGCAGCGAACTCCTACGAGCAGTACTTC.

CDR3 DNA: TGTGCCTGGACGAGGAGGGGCCGTGGAGGCTACACCTTC. It is translated as CAWTRRGRGGYTF. V is TRBV30 and J is TRBJ1-2; perhaps TRBD1 as D (5 bases). Trimming cost V 4 bases and J 8 bases, with 17 bases left between them. The CDR3 is made up of 13 amino acids. Germline CDR1 GTSNPN, CDR2 SVGIG (reference sequence).

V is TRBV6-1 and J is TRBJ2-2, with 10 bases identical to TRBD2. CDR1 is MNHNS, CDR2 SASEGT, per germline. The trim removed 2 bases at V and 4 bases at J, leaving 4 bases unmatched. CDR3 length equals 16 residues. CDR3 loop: CASSELAGEGTGELFF. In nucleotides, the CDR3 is TGTGCCAGCAGTGAACTAGCGGGAGAAGGCACCGGGGAGCTGTTTTTT.

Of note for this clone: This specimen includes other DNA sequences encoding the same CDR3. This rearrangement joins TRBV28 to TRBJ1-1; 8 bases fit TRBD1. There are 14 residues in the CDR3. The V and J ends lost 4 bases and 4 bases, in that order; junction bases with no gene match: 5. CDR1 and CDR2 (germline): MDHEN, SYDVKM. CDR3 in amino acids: CASSSTGGGTEAFF. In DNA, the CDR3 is TGTGCCAGCAGTTCAACAGGGGGAGGCACTGAAGCTTTCTTT. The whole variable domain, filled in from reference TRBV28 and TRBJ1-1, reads DVKVTQSSRYLVKRTGEKVFLECVQDMDHENMFWYRQDPGLGLRLIYFSYDVKMKEKGDIPEGYSVSREKKERFSLILESASTNQTSMYLCASSSTGGGTEAFFGQGTRLTVV.

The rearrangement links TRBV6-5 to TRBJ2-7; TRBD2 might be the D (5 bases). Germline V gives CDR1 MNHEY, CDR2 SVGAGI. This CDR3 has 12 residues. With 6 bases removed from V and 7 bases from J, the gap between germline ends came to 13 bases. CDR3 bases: TGTGCCAGCAGCCGGATTCCGGGAGAGCAGTACTTC. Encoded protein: CASSRIPGEQYF.

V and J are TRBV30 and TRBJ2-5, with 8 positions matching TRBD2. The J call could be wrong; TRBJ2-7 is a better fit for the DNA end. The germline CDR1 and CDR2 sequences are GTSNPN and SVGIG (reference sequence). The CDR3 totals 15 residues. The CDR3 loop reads CAWSRSGRASYEQYF. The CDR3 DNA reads TGTGCCTGGAGTCGGAGCGGGAGAGCCTCCTACGAGCAGTACTTC.

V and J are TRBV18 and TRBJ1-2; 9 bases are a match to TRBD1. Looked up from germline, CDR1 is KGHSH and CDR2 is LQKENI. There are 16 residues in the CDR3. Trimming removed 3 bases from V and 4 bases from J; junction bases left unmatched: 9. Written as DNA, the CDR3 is TGTGCCAGCTCACCGAGTGGGACAGGGTCGGGCTATGGCTACACCTTC. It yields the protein CASSPSGTGSGYGYTF.

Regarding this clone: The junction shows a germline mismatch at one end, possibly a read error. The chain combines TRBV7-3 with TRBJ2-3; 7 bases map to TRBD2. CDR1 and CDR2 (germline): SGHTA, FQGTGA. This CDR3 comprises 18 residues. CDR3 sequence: CASRLNPGLPPSTDTQYF. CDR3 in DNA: TGTGCCAGCAGGTTAAATCCGGGACTACCACCCAGCACAGATACGCAGTATTTT.

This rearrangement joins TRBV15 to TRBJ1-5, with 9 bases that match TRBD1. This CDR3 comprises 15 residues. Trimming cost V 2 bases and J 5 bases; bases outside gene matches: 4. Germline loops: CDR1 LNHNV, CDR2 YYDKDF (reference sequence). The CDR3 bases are TGTGCCACCAGCAGACTGGACAGGGGAGATCAGCCCCAGCATTTT. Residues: CATSRLDRGDQPQHF.